This note documents a single TCR beta chain sequence. The antigen remains undetermined. The repertoire was sequenced with immunoSEQ multiplex PCR; TCRdb's copy has only in-frame clones and lacks some. The sample lists about 81,000 clones, around 84% occurring once. The data derive from a study of identifying expanded T cells in peripheral blood. This CDR3 region has 15 residues. Study-level findings and limits: Over two and four weeks, about 16 and 19 clones changed, versus approximately 1.2 between replicates. Clone count variance between roughly 2-week samples rose with total template count.

During the collection period, no donor immune events like infections were recorded. The chain recombines TRBV21-1 with TRBJ2-7; TRBD2, as called in the table, went unchecked against the DNA. TRBV21-1 represents a pseudogene. This receptor was obtained from a person between 18 and 75 years old in good health. The sample comprised blood. CDR3: CASSKKRTGGYEQYF. The CDR3 coding sequence is TGTGCCAGCAGCAAAAAGAGGACCGGGGGCTACGAGCAGTACTTC.